These 22 T cell receptor beta chains share one sample of origin, sequenced in a study of blood T cell repertoires in COVID-19. Generated by immunoSEQ multiplex PCR, the TCRdb table keeps only in-frame clones and is missing some. Of roughly 220,000 clones listed, more than 65% are singletons. The sample was peripheral blood. The receptors shown here come from a woman aged 55 to 70 with acute or convalescent COVID-19.

The V gene is TRBV5-1, the J gene TRBJ2-7; 9 nucleotides match TRBD1. V was pared by 0 bases and J by 6 bases, with 7 bases of the junction left unmatched. This CDR3 is 15 amino acids long. Per germline, CDR1 SGHRS and CDR2 YFSETQ. In nucleotides, the CDR3 is TGCGCCAGCAGCTTGGCCTCGGGACAGGGCCGCGAGCAGTACTTC. Translation gives CASSLASGQGREQYF.

This clone was counted a few times. The rearrangement uses TRBV19 and TRBJ2-1; tentative D call: TRBD1 (6 bases). The germline V gene has CDR1 LNHDA and CDR2 SQIVND (reference sequence). Trimming removed 6 bases at V and 0 bases at J, with 15 bases between. The CDR3 has 16 amino acids. The CDR3 here is CASSLHRASSYNEQFF. CDR3 in DNA: TGTGCCAGTAGCCTACACAGGGCTAGCTCCTACAATGAGCAGTTCTTC.

The chain combines TRBV20-1 with TRBJ2-7; D perhaps matches TRBD1 (6 bases). The germline V gene encodes CDR1 DFQATT and CDR2 SNEGSKA (reference sequence). Trimming pared 5 bases from V and 5 bases from J, leaving 10 bases between. The CDR3 has 11 residues. The CDR3, as DNA: TGCAGTGCTGGACAGTTACACGAGCAGTACTTC. As protein: CSAGQLHEQYF.

CDR3 protein: CASTPGLATSTDTQYF. CDR3 coding DNA: TGCGCCAGCACCCCGGGACTAGCGACTAGCACAGATACGCAGTATTTT. This chain uses TRBV5-1 with TRBJ2-3; TRBD2 aligns across 10 bases. The CDR3 sequence is 16 residues long. In germline, CDR1 is SGHRS, CDR2 YFSETQ. V was clipped by 6 bases and J by 0 bases; unmatched bases: 7.

The genes are TRBV6-2 or TRBV6-3 and TRBJ1-2; D is ambiguous. This CDR3 has 14 residues. V was cut by 0 bases and J by 1 base, with 6 bases left in between. Germline CDR1 reads MNHEY; CDR2 reads SVGEGT. The CDR3: CASSYSQVNYGYTF. Here the CDR3 DNA reads TGTGCCAGCAGTTACTCGCAGGTTAACTATGGCTACACCTTC.

The chain is built from TRBV7-9 and TRBJ1-4, with 7 bases aligning to TRBD1. The CDR3 extends over 15 amino acids. The ends lost 3 bases at V and 7 bases at J; junction bases unmatched: 8. Germline-derived CDR1 and CDR2 are SEHNR and FQNEAQ (reference sequence). The CDR3 coding sequence is TGTGCCAGCAGCTTGATGACAGGGCAGGGTGAAAAACTGTTTTTT. Encoded protein: CASSLMTGQGEKLFF.

This clone was observed a single time. The chain is built from TRBV5-6 and TRBJ1-1, with D uncertain. The CDR3 spans 14 residues. Germline V CDR1 and CDR2: SGHDT, YYEEEE. The V and J ends lost 1 base and 3 bases respectively, with 10 bases between them. CDR3 coding DNA: TGTGCCAGCAGCTTGTGGAGTACCTACACTGAAGCTTTCTTT. It encodes CASSLWSTYTEAFF.

The CDR3 bases are TGCGCCAGCAGCCAAACAGGGGGCACAACTGAAGCTTTCTTT. Protein sequence: CASSQTGGTTEAFF. The chain combines TRBV4-1 with TRBJ1-1; 9 bases map to TRBD1. The germline CDR1 and CDR2 sequences are MGHRA and YSYEKL. The CDR3 loop spans 14 amino acids. V dropped 2 bases and J dropped 5; count of bases not matched to a gene: 3.

V is TRBV6-6 and J is TRBJ1-5; D possibly corresponds to TRBD1 (6 bases). CDR3 length: 13 residues. V was trimmed by 6 bases and J by 4 bases, leaving 10 bases between them. Germline V gene lookup returns CDR1 MNHNY and CDR2 SVGAGI (reference sequence). In DNA form, the CDR3 reads TGTGCCAGCAGACCGGACAGAAATCAGCCCCAGCATTTT. It codes for CASRPDRNQPQHF.

The chain carries TRBV11-1 and TRBJ1-1, with TRBD1 as a possible D gene (5 bases). Trimming pared 5 bases from V and 1 base from J, leaving 11 bases between. CDR3 length: 14 amino acids. The germline gives CDR1 SGHAT, CDR2 FQDESV (reference sequence). The CDR3 is CASSPGMGNTEAFF. The CDR3 DNA reads as TGTGCCAGCAGCCCAGGGATGGGGAACACTGAAGCTTTCTTT.

This clone was seen only a few times. The rearrangement uses TRBV10-3 and TRBJ1-2; TRBD1 might be the D (6 bases). CDR3 length: 13 amino acids. Deletions cut 6 bases from V and 6 bases from J, with 14 bases between. The germline V gene has CDR1 ENHRY and CDR2 SYGVKD. The CDR3 sequence: CAIRGGDTDGYTF. CDR3 bases: TGTGCCATCAGAGGGGGGGACACCGATGGCTACACCTTC.

The chain is built from TRBV28 and TRBJ2-7; 7 positions agree with TRBD1. CDR1 and CDR2 (germline): MDHEN, SYDVKM. This CDR3 has 14 amino acids. J was trimmed by 2 bases and V by 4 bases; bases with no gene match: 5. The CDR3 spells CASSWADRAYEQYF. CDR3 nucleotides: TGTGCCAGCAGTTGGGCCGACAGGGCCTACGAGCAGTACTTC. The full variable domain, rest sourced from reference TRBV28 and TRBJ2-7, is DVKVTQSSRYLVKRTGEKVFLECVQDMDHENMFWYRQDPGLGLRLIYFSYDVKMKEKGDIPEGYSVSREKKERFSLILESASTNQTSMYLCASSWADRAYEQYFGPGTRLTVT.

The chain recombines TRBV29-1 with TRBJ1-4; 8 bases agree with TRBD1. V gave up 4 bases and J gave up 5 bases; unmatched junction bases: 3. CDR3 size: 13 residues. CDR1 SQVTM and CDR2 ANQGSEA come from the germline V gene. CDR3 bases: TGCAGCGTTGTTGGGACAGGCAATGAAAAACTGTTTTTT. This codes for CSVVGTGNEKLFF.

Only one count was recorded for this clone. The genes are TRBV6-5 and TRBJ1-1; D possibly corresponds to TRBD1 (5 bases). Germline loops: CDR1 MNHEY, CDR2 SVGAGI. Between the trimmed V and J ends, which lost 2 bases and 1 base, there was a span of 8 bases. This CDR3 contains 14 residues. The CDR3 sequence is CASSYAGENTEAFF. CDR3 nucleotide sequence: TGTGCCAGCAGTTACGCGGGGGAGAACACTGAAGCTTTCTTT.

The genes are TRBV9 and TRBJ2-2; D is ambiguous. Trimming left V 4 bases short and J 6 bases short, with 10 bases between. CDR3 length equals 13 residues. Germline V gene sequence: CDR1 SGDLS, CDR2 YYNGEE. As DNA, the CDR3 is TGTGCCAGCAGCCTCCTTGGCTCCGGGGAGCTGTTTTTT. It specifies CASSLLGSGELFF.

DNA for the CDR3: TGTGCCTGGAGGGAGATCGACAGGGACACTGAAGCTTTCTTT. Translating it yields CAWREIDRDTEAFF. The chain links TRBV30 to TRBJ1-1; TRBD1 agrees at 7 bases. Germline CDR1 GTSNPN, CDR2 SVGIG (reference sequence). The CDR3 totals 14 residues. J was trimmed by 3 bases and V by 3 bases; bases with no gene match: 7.

The chain is built from TRBV19 and TRBJ2-1, with D tentatively TRBD1 (6 bases). The CDR3 length is 13 residues. Trimming shortened V by 2 bases and J by 10 bases, and 12 bases separated the two germline ends. The germline V gene encodes CDR1 LNHDA and CDR2 SQIVND (reference sequence). CDR3 residues: CASSISTGIEQFF. The CDR3 DNA follows: TGTGCCAGTAGTATATCCACAGGGATAGAGCAGTTCTTC. Combining the CDR3 with reference TRBV19 and TRBJ2-1 gives the whole variable domain DGGITQSPKYLFRKEGQNVTLSCEQNLNHDAMYWYRQDPGQGLRLIYYSQIVNDFQKGDIAEGYSVSREKKESFPLTVTSAQKNPTAFYLCASSISTGIEQFFGPGTRLTVL.

The chain uses TRBV19 and TRBJ1-2, with 9 bases identical to TRBD1. Germline assignment: CDR1 LNHDA and CDR2 SQIVND (reference sequence). The CDR3 length is 14 residues. V was pared by 5 bases and J by 4 bases, with 5 bases of the junction left unmatched. Here the CDR3 reads CASSPRTGAYGYTF. CDR3 nucleotide sequence: TGTGCCAGTAGTCCCCGGACAGGGGCCTATGGCTACACCTTC. The complete variable domain, with remaining parts taken from reference TRBV19 and TRBJ1-2, reads DGGITQSPKYLFRKEGQNVTLSCEQNLNHDAMYWYRQDPGQGLRLIYYSQIVNDFQKGDIAEGYSVSREKKESFPLTVTSAQKNPTAFYLCASSPRTGAYGYTFGSGTRLTVV.

This clone was detected only a few times. Other DNA variants within this sample encode the same CDR3. The chain is built from TRBV4-3 and TRBJ1-2, with D tentatively TRBD1 (5 bases). Germline-derived CDR1 and CDR2 are LGHNA and YSLEER. Trimming took 0 bases from V and 4 from J, leaving 12 bases between them. This CDR3 has 15 residues. The CDR3 coding sequence is TGCGCCAGCAGCCAAGATGGGGGGAATAGCTATGGCTACACCTTC. Protein sequence: CASSQDGGNSYGYTF.

V usage is TRBV4-1 and J usage is TRBJ1-4; maybe TRBD1 (6 bases). Germline V lookup: CDR1 MGHRA, CDR2 YSYEKL. CDR3 length: 14 amino acids. V lost 1 base and J lost 12, with 15 bases in between. Here the CDR3 reads CASSQVPGVAELFF. As DNA, the CDR3 is TGCGCCAGCAGCCAAGTGCCAGGGGTTGCTGAACTGTTTTTT.

This chain uses TRBV12-3 or TRBV12-4 with TRBJ2-7, with 7 bases identical to TRBD1. Germline trimming cut 5 bases from V and 7 bases from J; bases unmatched to any gene: 5. The CDR3 runs to 12 residues. The CDR3 bases are TGTGCCAGCAGTCCAGACAGGGATGAGCAGTACTTC. Protein: CASSPDRDEQYF.

The J gene is TRBJ2-7, the V gene TRBV30, with a tentative D call TRBD1 (6 bases). Deletions cut 2 bases from V and 5 bases from J, with 19 bases between. The CDR3 runs to 15 residues. Germline V CDR1 and CDR2: GTSNPN, SVGIG (reference sequence). DNA of the CDR3: TGTGCCTGGAGTCCAGGGGCCCTGCCCCCCCACGAGCAGTACTTC. Protein: CAWSPGALPPHEQYF. Full variable domain (rest looked up from reference TRBV30 and TRBJ2-7): SQTIHQWPATLVQPVGSPLSLECTVEGTSNPNLYWYRQAAGRGLQLLFYSVGIGQISSEVPQNLSASRPQDRQFILSSKKLLLSDSGFYLCAWSPGALPPHEQYFGPGTRLTVT.